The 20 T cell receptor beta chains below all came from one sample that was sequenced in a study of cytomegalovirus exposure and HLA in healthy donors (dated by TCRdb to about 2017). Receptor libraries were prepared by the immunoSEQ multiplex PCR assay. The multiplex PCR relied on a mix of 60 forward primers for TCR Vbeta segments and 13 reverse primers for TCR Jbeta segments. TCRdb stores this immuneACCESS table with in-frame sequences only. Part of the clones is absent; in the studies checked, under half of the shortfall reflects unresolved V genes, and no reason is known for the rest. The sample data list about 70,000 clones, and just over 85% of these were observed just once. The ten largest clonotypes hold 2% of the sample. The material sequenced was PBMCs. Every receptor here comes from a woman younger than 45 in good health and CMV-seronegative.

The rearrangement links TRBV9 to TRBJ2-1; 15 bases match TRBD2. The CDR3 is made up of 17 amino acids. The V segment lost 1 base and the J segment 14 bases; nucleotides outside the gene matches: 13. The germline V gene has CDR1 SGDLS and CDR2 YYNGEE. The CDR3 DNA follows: TGTGCCAGCAGCGTACTGAGGGAAGGGACTAGCGGGAGGATGGAGTTCTTC. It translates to CASSVLREGTSGRMEFF.

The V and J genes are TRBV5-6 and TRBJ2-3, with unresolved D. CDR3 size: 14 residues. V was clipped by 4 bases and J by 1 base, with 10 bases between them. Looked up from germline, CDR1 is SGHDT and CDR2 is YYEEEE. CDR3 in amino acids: CASSNRVGTDTQYF. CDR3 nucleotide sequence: TGTGCCAGCAGCAATCGGGTCGGCACAGATACGCAGTATTTT.

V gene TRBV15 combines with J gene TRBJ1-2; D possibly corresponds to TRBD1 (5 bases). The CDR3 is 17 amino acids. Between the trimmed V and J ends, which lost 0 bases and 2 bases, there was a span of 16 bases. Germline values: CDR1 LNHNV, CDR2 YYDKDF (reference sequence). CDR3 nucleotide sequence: TGTGCCACCAGCAGAGATCAGGTGGGGGGAGGAAACTATGGCTACACCTTC. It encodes CATSRDQVGGGNYGYTF.

CDR3 sequence reads: CASSFGLRDTQYF. The CDR3 coding sequence is TGTGCCAGCAGCTTCGGACTCCGAGATACGCAGTATTTT. The chain couples TRBV7-3 to TRBJ2-3; D might be TRBD2 (5 bases). CDR1 is SGHTA and CDR2 is FQGTGA in the germline V gene. The CDR3 is made up of 13 amino acids. V was trimmed by 3 bases and J by 5 bases, leaving 9 bases between them. Looking up the rest from reference TRBV7-3 and TRBJ2-3 gives the full variable domain: GAGVSQTPSNKVTEKGKYVELRCDPISGHTALYWYRQSLGQGPEFLIYFQGTGAADDSGLPNDRFFAVRPEGSVSTLKIQRTERGDSAVYLCASSFGLRDTQYFGPGTRLTVL.

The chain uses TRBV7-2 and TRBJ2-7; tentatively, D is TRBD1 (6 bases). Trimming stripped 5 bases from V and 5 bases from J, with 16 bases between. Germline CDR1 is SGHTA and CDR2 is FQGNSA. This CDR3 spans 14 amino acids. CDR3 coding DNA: TGTGCCAGCAGCCGCGGACCAGAGGGGGACGAGCAGTACTTC. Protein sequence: CASSRGPEGDEQYF.

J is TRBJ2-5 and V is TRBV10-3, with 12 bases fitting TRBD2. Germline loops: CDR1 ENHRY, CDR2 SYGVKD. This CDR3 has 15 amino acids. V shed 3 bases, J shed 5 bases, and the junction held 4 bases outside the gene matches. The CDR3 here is CAISERLAGEETQYF. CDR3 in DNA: TGTGCCATCAGTGAAAGACTAGCGGGAGAGGAGACCCAGTACTTC.

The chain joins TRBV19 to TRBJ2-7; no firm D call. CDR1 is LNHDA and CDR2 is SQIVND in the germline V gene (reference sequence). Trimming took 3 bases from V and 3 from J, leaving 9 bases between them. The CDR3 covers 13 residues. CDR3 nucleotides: TGTGCCAGTAGTATGAACATAATCTACGAGCAGTACTTC. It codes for CASSMNIIYEQYF.

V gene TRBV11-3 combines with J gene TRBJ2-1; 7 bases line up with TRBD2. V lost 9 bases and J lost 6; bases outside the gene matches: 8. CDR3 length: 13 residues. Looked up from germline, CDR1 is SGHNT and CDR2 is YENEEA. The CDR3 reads CASAGEGGNEQFF. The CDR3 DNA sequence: TGTGCCAGTGCGGGAGAAGGAGGCAATGAGCAGTTCTTC.

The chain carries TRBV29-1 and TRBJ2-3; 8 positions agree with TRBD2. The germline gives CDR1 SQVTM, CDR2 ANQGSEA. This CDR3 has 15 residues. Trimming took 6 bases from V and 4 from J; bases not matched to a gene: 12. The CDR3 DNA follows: TGCAGCGTGAAACCACCGGGACTAGGCTCAGATACGCAGTATTTT. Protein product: CSVKPPGLGSDTQYF.

The CDR3 bases are TGTGCCAGCAGTTTGAGAGGGACCTACGAGCAGTACTTC. This encodes CASSLRGTYEQYF. The rearrangement joins TRBV2 to TRBJ2-7; D might be TRBD2 (5 bases). Germline CDR1 is SNHLY and CDR2 is FYNNEI. The CDR3 length is 13 residues. The V end lost 5 bases, the J end lost 2 bases, and 10 bases lay between the germline ends.

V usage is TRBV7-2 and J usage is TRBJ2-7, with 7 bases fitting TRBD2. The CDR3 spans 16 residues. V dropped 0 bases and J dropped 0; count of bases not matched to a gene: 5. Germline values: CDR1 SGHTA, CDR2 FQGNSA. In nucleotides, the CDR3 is TGTGCCAGCAGCTTAGCGGCTAGCGGCCCCTCCTACGAGCAGTACTTC. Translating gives CASSLAASGPSYEQYF.

The DNA for the CDR3 is TGTGCCAGCAGTGAACCCCGACTAGCGGGAGGGACCGGGGAGCTGTTTTTT. Amino acids: CASSEPRLAGGTGELFF. V and J are TRBV6-1 and TRBJ2-2, with TRBD2 matching 14 bases. V shed 2 bases and J 5 bases; nucleotides not matched to a gene: 4. CDR1 and CDR2 (germline): MNHNS, SASEGT. The CDR3 extends over 17 amino acids.

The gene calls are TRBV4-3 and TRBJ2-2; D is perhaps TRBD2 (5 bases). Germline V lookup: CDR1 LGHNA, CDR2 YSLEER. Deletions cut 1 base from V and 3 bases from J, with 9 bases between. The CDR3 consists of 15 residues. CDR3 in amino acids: CASSQAYGDTGELFF. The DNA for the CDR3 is TGCGCCAGCAGCCAAGCCTACGGGGACACCGGGGAGCTGTTTTTT.

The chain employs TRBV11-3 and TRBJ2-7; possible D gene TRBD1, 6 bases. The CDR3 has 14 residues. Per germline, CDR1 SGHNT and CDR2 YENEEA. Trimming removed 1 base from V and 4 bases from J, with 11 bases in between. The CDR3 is CASSLGAGVYEQYF. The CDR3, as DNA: TGTGCCAGCAGCTTAGGGGCAGGGGTTTACGAGCAGTACTTC.

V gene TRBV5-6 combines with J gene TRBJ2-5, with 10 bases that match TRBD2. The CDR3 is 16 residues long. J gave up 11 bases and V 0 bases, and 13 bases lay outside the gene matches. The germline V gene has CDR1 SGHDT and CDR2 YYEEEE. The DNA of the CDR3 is TGTGCCAGCAGCTTGGCTCAAACTAGCGGGACTCGGGAGCAGTACTTC. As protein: CASSLAQTSGTREQYF. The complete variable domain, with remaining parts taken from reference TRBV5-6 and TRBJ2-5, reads DAGVTQSPTHLIKTRGQQVTLRCSPKSGHDTVSWYQQALGQGPQFIFQYYEEEERQRGNFPDRFSGHQFPNYSSELNVNALLLGDSALYLCASSLAQTSGTREQYFGPGTRLLVL.

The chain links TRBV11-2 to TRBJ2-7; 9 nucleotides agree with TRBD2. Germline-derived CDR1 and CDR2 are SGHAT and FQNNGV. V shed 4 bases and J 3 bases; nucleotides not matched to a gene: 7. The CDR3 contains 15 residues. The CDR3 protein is CASSSNSGSDYEQYF. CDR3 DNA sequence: TGTGCCAGCAGCTCTAATAGCGGGAGTGACTACGAGCAGTACTTC.

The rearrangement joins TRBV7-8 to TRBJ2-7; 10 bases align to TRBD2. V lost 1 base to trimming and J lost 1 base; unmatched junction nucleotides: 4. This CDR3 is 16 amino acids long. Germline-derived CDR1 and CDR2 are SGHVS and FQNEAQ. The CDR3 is CASSLGPSGSSYEQYF. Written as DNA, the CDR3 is TGTGCCAGCAGCTTAGGTCCTAGCGGGAGTTCCTACGAGCAGTACTTC.

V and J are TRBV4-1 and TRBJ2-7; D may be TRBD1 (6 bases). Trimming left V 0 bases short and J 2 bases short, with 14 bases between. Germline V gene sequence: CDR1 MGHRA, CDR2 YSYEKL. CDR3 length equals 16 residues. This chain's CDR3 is CASSQDIQGAPYEQYF. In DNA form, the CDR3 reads TGCGCCAGCAGCCAAGATATACAGGGAGCCCCCTACGAGCAGTACTTC.

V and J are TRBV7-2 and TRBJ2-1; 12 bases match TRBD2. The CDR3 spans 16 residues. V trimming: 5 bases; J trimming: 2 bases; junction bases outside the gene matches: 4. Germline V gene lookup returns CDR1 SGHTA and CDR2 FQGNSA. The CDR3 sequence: CASSLRLAGAYNEQFF. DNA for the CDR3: TGTGCCAGCAGCCTGAGACTAGCGGGAGCCTACAATGAGCAGTTCTTC. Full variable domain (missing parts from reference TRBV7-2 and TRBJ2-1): GAGVSQSPSNKVTEKGKDVELRCDPISGHTALYWYRQSLGQGLEFLIYFQGNSAPDKSGLPSDRFSAERTGGSVSTLTIQRTQQEDSAVYLCASSLRLAGAYNEQFFGPGTRLTVL.

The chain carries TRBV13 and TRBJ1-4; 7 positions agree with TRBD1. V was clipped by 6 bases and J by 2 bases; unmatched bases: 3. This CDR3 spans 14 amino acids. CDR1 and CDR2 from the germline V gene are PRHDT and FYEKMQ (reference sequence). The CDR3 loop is CASRPQGTNEKLFF. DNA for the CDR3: TGTGCCAGCAGACCACAGGGGACTAATGAAAAACTGTTTTTT.